This is a list of T cell receptor beta chains from one sample in a study of T cells in Graves' hyperthyroidism and ophthalmopathy. MiXCR, applied by TCRdb to the multiplex PCR reads, yields one record per CDR3 protein. The table includes a few hundred thousand distinct CDR3 sequences, about 15% detected once. The source material was blood. The receptors were gathered from a woman in her 30s with Graves' ophthalmopathy. CDR3s leave out the opening cysteine and the closing phenylalanine or tryptophan. The order of the fields is V gene, clone size, CDR3 protein. The size field is filled for only some rows; it gives once, few, many or a size class.

TRBV7-9 | . | ASSFSSGRDVYEQF
TRBV28 | few | AIGIGQGNYGYT
TRBV25-1 | . | ASSEPGTAEYEQY
TRBV28 | many | ASSLGLGRPYNEQF
TRBV4-3 | . | ASSQDLRQGGQPQH
TRBV20-1 | many | SARSAGTGEQY
TRBV3-1 | many | ASSQDSSNEKLF
TRBV10-2 | . | ASSALGGPYNEQF
TRBV20-1 | many | SARVSGSYEQY
TRBV12-3/TRBV12-4 | many | ASSTRLDFTDTQY
TRBV28 | many | ASSQPRLAYTGELF
TRBV7-9 | . | ASTSDLSNYGYT
TRBV5-6 | few | ASSLVVAQADTQY
TRBV30 | many | AWSVTGLEEKLF
TRBV3-1 | many | ASSPLLAANYGYT
TRBV6-5 | . | ASSYRADGYT
TRBV7-2 | few | ASSLYAAHSYEQY
TRBV5-4 | . | ASSDGQGGGNTIY
TRBV6-5 | . | ASSSPGSPYNEQF
TRBV29-1 | many | GQRSGNEQF
TRBV12-3/TRBV12-4 | many | ASRLVFPDTQY
TRBV20-1 | . | SARDLPLSGGYEQY
TRBV5-8 | many | ASSFGTGGAEQY
TRBV28 | few | ASLGQIYTGELF
TRBV5-4 | few | ASSSGAGENGELF
TRBV7-9 | . | ASSLGGGNTIY
TRBV14 | few | ASSLGGTHLAKNIQY
TRBV20-1 | many | SATPTTSSYNEQF
TRBV12-3/TRBV12-4 | many | ASRPTGVETQY
TRBV30 | many | AWLRTGPNEKLF
TRBV7-9 | many | ASSPTSGRAGYNEQF
TRBV6-4 | . | ASSTGQGEDTEAF
TRBV30 | many | AWSAPRGGLSGNTIY
TRBV28 | many | ASGITYEQY
TRBV28 | . | ASNKHGQQGY
TRBV14 | . | ASSQDWAARNTIY
TRBV9 | few | ASSVEAGGQY
TRBV7-2 | . | ASSSLLAGDLETQY
TRBV10-3 | many | AIREDMDDLYEQY
TRBV7-8 | many | ASSLVTGDTEAF
TRBV27 | . | ASSLGTGSHEQY
TRBV7-2 | . | ASSLVSLAGPEYYEQY
TRBV4-2 | . | ASSQAPGDEQF
TRBV2 | many | ASSEVVGFRPNGEAF
TRBV12-3/TRBV12-4 | many | ASSSRTGQQETQY
TRBV6-2/TRBV6-3 | . | ASSQTYEQF
TRBV20-1 | many | SARNGGGVSEQY